Listed here are 2 T cell receptor beta chains from one sample, sequenced in a study of regulatory T cells in long-lasting Graves disease. Construction of TCR beta libraries relied on iRepertoire HTBI primers and on Arm-PCR targeting CDR3 regions. TCRdb re-called the multiplex PCR reads through MiXCR, storing one row per CDR3 protein. In the table there are just over 600,000 distinct CDR3 sequences, 16% of which are singletons. Sample time point: newly diagnosed GD, antithyroid drugs for less than 3 months. Preparation of the TCR library used RNA extracted from PBMCs. The same sample was also studied in work on T cells in Graves' hyperthyroidism and ophthalmopathy.

The sequenced sample was peripheral blood mononuclear cells (PBMCs), obtained at new diagnosis, from a patient treated with antithyroid drugs. These receptors were taken from a woman aged 25 to 39 with Graves disease.

This clonotype was observed a few times. The chain combines TRBV20-1 with TRBJ2-1; TRBD2 matches at 8 bases. The CDR3 has 16 residues. The V and J ends lost 3 bases and 8 bases, in that order; junction bases with no gene match: 15. Germline lookup yields CDR1 DFQATT and CDR2 SNEGSKA (reference sequence). CDR3 in amino acids: CSASTTSGSYSYEQFF. The CDR3 DNA reads TGCAGTGCTAGTACGACCAGCGGGAGTTATAGCTATGAGCAGTTCTTC.

This clonotype has just a few counts. The gene calls are TRBV9 and TRBJ2-2, with 7 bases aligning to TRBD2. CDR3 length equals 18 residues. The ends lost 0 bases at V and 4 bases at J; junction bases unmatched: 12. Germline-derived CDR1 and CDR2 are SGDLS and YYNGEE. The CDR3 loop is CASSVGFAGDERTGELFF. The DNA for the CDR3 is TGTGCCAGCAGCGTAGGTTTTGCGGGGGATGAACGCACCGGGGAGCTGTTTTTT. Complete variable domain (other parts from reference TRBV9 and TRBJ2-2): DSGVTQTPKHLITATGQRVTLRCSPRSGDLSVYWYQQSLDQGLQFLIQYYNGEERAKGNILERFSAQQFPDLHSELNLSSLELGDSALYFCASSVGFAGDERTGELFFGEGSRLTVL.